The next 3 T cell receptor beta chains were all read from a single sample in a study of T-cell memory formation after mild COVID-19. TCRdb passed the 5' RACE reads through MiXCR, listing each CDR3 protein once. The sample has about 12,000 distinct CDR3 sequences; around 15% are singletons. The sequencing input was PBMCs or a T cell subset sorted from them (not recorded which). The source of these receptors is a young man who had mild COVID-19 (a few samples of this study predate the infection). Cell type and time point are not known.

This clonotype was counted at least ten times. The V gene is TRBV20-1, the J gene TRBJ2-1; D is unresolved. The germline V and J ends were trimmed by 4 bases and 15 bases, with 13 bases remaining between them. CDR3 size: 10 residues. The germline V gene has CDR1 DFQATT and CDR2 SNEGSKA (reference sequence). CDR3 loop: CSAIFQDLFF. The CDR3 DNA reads TGCAGTGCTATATTTCAGGATCTGTTCTTC.

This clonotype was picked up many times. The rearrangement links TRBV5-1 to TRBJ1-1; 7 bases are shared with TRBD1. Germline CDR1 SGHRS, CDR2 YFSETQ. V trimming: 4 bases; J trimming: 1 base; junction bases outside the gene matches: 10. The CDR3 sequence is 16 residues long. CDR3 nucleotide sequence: TGCGCCAGCAGCCCCGGGACAGTCCTAACGAACACTGAAGCTTTCTTT. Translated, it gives CASSPGTVLTNTEAFF.

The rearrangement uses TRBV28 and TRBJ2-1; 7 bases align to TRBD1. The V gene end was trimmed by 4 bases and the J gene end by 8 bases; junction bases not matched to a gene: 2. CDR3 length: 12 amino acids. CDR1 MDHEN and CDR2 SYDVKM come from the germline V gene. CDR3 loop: CASSSTGDEQFF. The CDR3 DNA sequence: TGTGCCAGCAGTTCCACAGGGGATGAGCAGTTCTTC.